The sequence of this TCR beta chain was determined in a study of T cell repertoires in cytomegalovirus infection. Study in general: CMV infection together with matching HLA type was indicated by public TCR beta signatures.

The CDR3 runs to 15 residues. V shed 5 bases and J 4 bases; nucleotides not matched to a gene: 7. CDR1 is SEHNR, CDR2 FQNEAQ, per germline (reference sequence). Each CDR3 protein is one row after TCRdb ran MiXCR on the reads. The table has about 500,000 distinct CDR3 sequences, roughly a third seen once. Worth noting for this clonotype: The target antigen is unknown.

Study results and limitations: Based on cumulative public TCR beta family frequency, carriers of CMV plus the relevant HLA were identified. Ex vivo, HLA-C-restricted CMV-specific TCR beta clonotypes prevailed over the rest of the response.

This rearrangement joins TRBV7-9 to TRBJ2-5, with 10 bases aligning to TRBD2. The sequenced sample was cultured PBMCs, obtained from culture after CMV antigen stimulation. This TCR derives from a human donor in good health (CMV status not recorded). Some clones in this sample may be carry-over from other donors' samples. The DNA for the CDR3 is TGTGCCAGCAGCCCCATCCGACTAGCGGGAGAGACCCAGTACTTC. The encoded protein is CASSPIRLAGETQYF.